Included here is one TCR beta chain sequence, with context. What it binds is not known. Before any sequencing was done, the ViraFEST assay used viral peptide pools to expand antigen-specific CD4+ T cells. Isolation of CD4+ T cells took place after approximately ten days of culture. Some clones are missing from TCRdb's copy, which holds only in-frame ones; the method was immunoSEQ multiplex PCR. Of tens of thousands of clones listed, roughly 80% are singletons. The data were obtained in a study of vaccination effects on CD4 cells after COVID-19. Per the germline V gene, CDR1 is SGHDT and CDR2 is YYEEEE. V shed 4 bases and J 6 bases; nucleotides not matched to a gene: 5. There are 15 residues in the CDR3.

This sequence was found in a human donor who received a COVID-19 vaccine. The V gene is TRBV5-6, the J gene TRBJ2-2; 11 bases agree with TRBD1. The input for sequencing was CD4+ T cells from PBMCs cultured with HCoV-229E spike peptides, taken before COVID-19 vaccination. The CDR3, as DNA: TGTGCCAGCAGCGGCCTGGGACAGGGGGCCGGGGAGCTGTTTTTT. Translating gives CASSGLGQGAGELFF.